Listed below are T cell receptor beta chains from one sample, sequenced in a study of T cells after yellow fever vaccination. TCRdb fed the 5' RACE reads into MiXCR, producing one record per CDR3 protein. In the table there are around 590,000 distinct CDR3 sequences, roughly an eighth of which are singletons. This sample comprised PBMCs, obtained on the day of the yellow fever booster vaccination. The receptor set was obtained from a man in his thirties or forties who received the YFV17D yellow fever vaccine. CDR3s include the opening cysteine and the closing phenylalanine or tryptophan. Each record gives: D gene, V gene, clone size, J gene, CDR3 DNA, CDR3 protein. A D gene is named only where the DNA matches it firmly. Size is stated for part of the rows, as once, few or many counts, or as a class when the clone is expanded.

-	TRBV21-1	-	TRBJ2-2	TGTGCCAGCAGCCAGACTAGCGGGTTCACGGACACCGGGGAGCTGTTTTTT	CASSQTSGFTDTGELFF
TRBD2	TRBV7-9	-	TRBJ2-7	TGTGCCAGCACCGGGACTAGCGGGAGGCCCTACGAGCAGTACTTC	CASTGTSGRPYEQYF
TRBD2	TRBV7-8	-	TRBJ2-2	TGTGCCAGCAGCTCCGGACTAGCGGGATATACCGGGGAGCTGTTTTTT	CASSSGLAGYTGELFF
-	TRBV4-2	-	TRBJ2-1	TGTGCCAGCAGCCAAGACCGGCGTATCGGGACCACATCCTACAATGAGCAGTTCTTC	CASSQDRRIGTTSYNEQFF
-	TRBV3-1	few	TRBJ2-1	TGTGCCAGCAGCCAAGAAAGGGGGCAGTTCTTC	CASSQERGQFF
-	TRBV10-3	-	TRBJ2-7	TGTGCCATCAGTGAGTCGGCGGTAACTTACGAGCAGTACTTC	CAISESAVTYEQYF
-	TRBV11-2	few	TRBJ2-1	TGTGCCAGCAGCTTGGTTGCCGGGGTACGGGACAATGAGCAGTTCTTC	CASSLVAGVRDNEQFF
-	TRBV20-1	-	TRBJ2-7	TGCAGTGCTAGCTATAATTCCGGCTATAGGGGCGAGCAGTACTTC	CSASYNSGYRGEQYF
-	TRBV3-1	few	TRBJ1-2	TGTGCCAGCAGCCTACCAACCGGGGGAGTCGATTTC	CASSLPTGGVDF
-	TRBV7-2	-	TRBJ2-7	TGTGCCAGCAGCCCACCCCCCCGGAACTCCTACGAGCAGTACTTC	CASSPPPRNSYEQYF
TRBD2	TRBV10-2	-	TRBJ2-5	TGCGCCAGCAGTGTCCCAGGACTAGCGCGGGAGACCCAGTACTTC	CASSVPGLARETQYF
-	TRBV30	-	TRBJ1-1	TGTGCCGTACAGGGTTCGATGAACACTGAAGCTTTCTTT	CAVQGSMNTEAFF
-	TRBV5-4	few	TRBJ2-1	TGTGCCAGCAGCTTGAGAGGTTATGTTCAGGCGGGACTTCTCAATGAGCAGTTCTTC	CASSLRGYVQAGLLNEQFF
-	TRBV20-1	-	TRBJ2-1	TGCAGTGCTAGATCGAGCCAGGGTAGCAATGAGCAGTTCTTC	CSARSSQGSNEQFF
TRBD1	TRBV10-3	few	TRBJ2-1	TGTGCCATCAGTGGGACAGGGGCTGAGCAGTTCTTC	CAISGTGAEQFF
TRBD1	TRBV27	few	TRBJ2-7	TGTGCCAGCAGTTTAAACAGGGGGTCCCGCGAGCAGTACTTC	CASSLNRGSREQYF
-	TRBV27	-	TRBJ2-1	TGTGCCAGCAGTTTAGGTCACCTGCGGCAGTTCTTC	CASSLGHLRQFF
TRBD2	TRBV9	many	TRBJ2-1	TGTGCCAGCAGCGTAGATAGCGGGAGAGGCTACAATGAGCAGTTCTTC	CASSVDSGRGYNEQFF
TRBD2	TRBV4-3	-	TRBJ2-2	TGCGCCAGCAGCCAAGGCCCTAGCGGGAACACCGGGGAGCTGTTTTTT	CASSQGPSGNTGELFF
-	TRBV14	-	TRBJ2-7	TGTGCCAGCAGCCAGTACCAGGGCCCCTACGAGCAGTACTTC	CASSQYQGPYEQYF
TRBD1	TRBV5-1	many	TRBJ2-2	TGTGCCAGCAGGACAGGGAACACCGGGGAGCTGTTTTTT	CASRTGNTGELFF
TRBD2	TRBV29-1	few	TRBJ2-5	TGCAGCCTCAATCTAGCGGGACAACAAGAGACCCAGTACTTC	CSLNLAGQQETQYF
TRBD1	TRBV7-2	few	TRBJ1-5	TGTGCCAGCAGCTTGGGGACAGGGAATTGGCCCCAGCATTTT	CASSLGTGNWPQHF
-	TRBV30	few	TRBJ1-1	TGTGCCTGGAGTCCCCACATGAACACTGAAGCTTTCTTT	CAWSPHMNTEAFF
-	TRBV9	-	TRBJ1-1	TGTGCCAGCAGCCTGCGGGGGTGGGAATCCGAAGCTTTCTTT	CASSLRGWESEAFF
-	TRBV6-5	-	TRBJ2-5	TGTGCCAGCAGTTACTGGGTAGGGGGGACCCAGTACTTC	CASSYWVGGTQYF
TRBD2	TRBV27	-	TRBJ2-3	TGTGCCAGCAGTCGTCTAGCGGGGGAGATGTATTTT	CASSRLAGEMYF
TRBD2	TRBV6-5	-	TRBJ2-2	TGTGCCAGCAGTTCTATAACTAGCGTCGGGGAGCTGTTTTTT	CASSSITSVGELFF
TRBD1	TRBV7-8	-	TRBJ2-2	TGTGCCAGCAGCAACCGGGACAGGGAGTCCGGGGAGCTGTTTTTT	CASSNRDRESGELFF
TRBD2	TRBV25-1	-	TRBJ2-1	TGTGCCAGCGGCCAAGCGGGAGGGCTAAATGAGCAGTTCTTC	CASGQAGGLNEQFF
TRBD2	TRBV5-1	few	TRBJ2-3	TGCGCCAGCAGCTTCGGGACTAGGGGCACAGATACGCAGTATTTT	CASSFGTRGTDTQYF
-	TRBV20-1	few	TRBJ2-3	TGCAGTGCTGATAGAGGCTACAGCACAGATACGCAGTATTTT	CSADRGYSTDTQYF
-	TRBV25-1	-	TRBJ1-2	TGTGCCAGCAGCGCGACAAGTACCTATGGCTACACCTTC	CASSATSTYGYTF
-	TRBV19	once	TRBJ1-1	TGTGCCAGTAGTATGCAGGGCCTGAACACTGAAGCTTTCTTT	CASSMQGLNTEAFF
TRBD1	TRBV7-2	-	TRBJ2-5	TGTGCCAGCAGCTGGAGACAGGGGGCGTACCAAGAGACCCAGTACTTC	CASSWRQGAYQETQYF
TRBD2	TRBV7-2	-	TRBJ2-1	TGTGCCAGCAGCTTAGGAACTAGCGGCGCCAATGAGCAGTTCTTC	CASSLGTSGANEQFF
-	TRBV6-2/TRBV6-3	-	TRBJ2-3	TGTGCCAGCACCCACAGGAGAGATACGCAGTATTTT	CASTHRRDTQYF
-	TRBV20-1	few	TRBJ2-7	TGCAGTGCCGGGGGCGGGAGAAGCTACGAGCAGTACTTC	CSAGGGRSYEQYF
-	TRBV20-1	few	TRBJ2-1	TGCAGTGCTAGAGATCGAATAGTACCGTACAATGAGCAGTTCTTC	CSARDRIVPYNEQFF
-	TRBV4-3	few	TRBJ2-5	TGCGCCAGCAGCCAAGTTTACGGAGGGGATTTGGAGACCCAGTACTTC	CASSQVYGGDLETQYF
TRBD2	TRBV12-3/TRBV12-4	few	TRBJ2-1	TGTGCCAGCAGTTTTCATGGACTAGCGGGAGGGCCTGTCAATGAGCAGTTCTTC	CASSFHGLAGGPVNEQFF
TRBD2	TRBV11-3	few	TRBJ2-1	TGTGCCAGCAGCCGGGGGGGGGTCCTACCCCACAATGAGCAGTTCTTC	CASSRGGVLPHNEQFF